A single sample is the source of the 23 T cell receptor beta chains below, sequenced in a study of shared clonotypes between healthy human individuals. Sequenced by immunoSEQ multiplex PCR; TCRdb stores in-frame clones only, minus some. The repertoire holds roughly 2.1 million clones, with about 93% as singletons. Selected positively for CCR7 and CD45RO-negative, naive CD8 cells excluded terminally differentiated effector memory CD45RA+ cells. Sequenced sample: naive CD8+ T cells from PBMCs. These receptors were taken from a man in his late teens or twenties in good health. Some clones in this sample may be carry-over from other donors' samples.

The chain recombines TRBV30 with TRBJ2-7; a weak D match, TRBD2 (7 bases). The CDR3 sequence is 18 residues long. The V gene's germline CDR1 is GTSNPN and CDR2 SVGIG (reference sequence). Trimming cost V 0 bases and J 5 bases, with 26 bases left between them. The CDR3 is CAWSVRSRAAVGGHEQYF. The CDR3 coding sequence is TGTGCCTGGAGTGTACGGTCGCGGGCGGCAGTGGGGGGGCACGAGCAGTACTTC.

This clone was detected once. Other DNA sequences in this sample translate to the same CDR3. J is TRBJ2-7 and V is TRBV5-6; 10 bases are a match to TRBD1. This CDR3 contains 14 residues. The V gene end was trimmed by 3 bases and the J gene end by 1 base; junction bases not matched to a gene: 1. The germline gives CDR1 SGHDT, CDR2 YYEEEE. The chain's CDR3 is CASSWDRGSYEQYF. The CDR3 coding sequence is TGTGCCAGCAGCTGGGACAGGGGTTCCTACGAGCAGTACTTC.

The rearrangement uses TRBV5-8 and TRBJ1-1; TRBD1 might be the D (6 bases). Germline V gives CDR1 SGHTS, CDR2 YDEGEE. The V and J ends lost 2 bases and 6 bases respectively, with 11 bases between them. CDR3 length: 13 amino acids. In DNA form, the CDR3 reads TGTGCCAGCAGCTTAGCGAGGGGGTCTGAAGCTTTCTTT. Encoded protein: CASSLARGSEAFF.

V usage is TRBV11-2 and J usage is TRBJ2-1; 10 bases map to TRBD2. V dropped 4 bases and J dropped 8; count of bases not matched to a gene: 14. CDR3 size: 17 residues. Germline V CDR1 and CDR2: SGHAT, FQNNGV. The CDR3 nucleotides read TGTGCCAGCAGCTCCACTCCGTCTAGCGGGAGTGGCGATGAGCAGTTCTTC. Translation gives CASSSTPSSGSGDEQFF.

This sequence joins TRBV5-5 and TRBJ2-7; TRBD2 agrees at 9 bases. After removal of 1 base from V and 2 bases from J, the junction contained 7 bases not matched to a gene. The CDR3 totals 16 residues. Germline V CDR1 and CDR2: SGHKS, YYEKEE (reference sequence). CDR3 sequence (DNA): TGTGCCAGCAGCTTGTATCCTAGCGGGGACACCTACGAGCAGTACTTC. Translating gives CASSLYPSGDTYEQYF.

The rearrangement links TRBV11-2 to TRBJ2-7; D is unresolved. V was shortened by 4 bases and J by 6 bases, with 10 bases between the two germline ends. CDR3 length: 12 residues. Germline V gene lookup returns CDR1 SGHAT and CDR2 FQNNGV. The CDR3 DNA is TGTGCCAGCAGCTCTAATCAGGTCGAGCAGTACTTC. Residues: CASSSNQVEQYF.

A remark on this clone: Within the sample, other DNA sequences also encode this same CDR3. The chain employs TRBV19 and TRBJ1-1; no definite D call. Germline V gene lookup returns CDR1 LNHDA and CDR2 SQIVND (reference sequence). V dropped 7 bases and J dropped 1 base, with 4 bases sitting between them. The CDR3 is 11 amino acids. CDR3 region: CASIENTEAFF. The CDR3 nucleotides read TGTGCCAGTATAGAGAACACTGAAGCTTTCTTT.

The V and J genes are TRBV9 and TRBJ1-1; TRBD1 agrees at 7 bases. After removal of 3 bases from V and 2 bases from J, the junction contained 7 bases not matched to a gene. This CDR3 has 15 residues. Looked up from germline, CDR1 is SGDLS and CDR2 is YYNGEE. The CDR3 region is CASSAGQVFNTEAFF. DNA for the CDR3: TGTGCCAGCAGCGCTGGACAGGTATTTAACACTGAAGCTTTCTTT.

The chain is built from TRBV11-1 and TRBJ2-7; D is perhaps TRBD1 (6 bases). The germline V and J ends were trimmed by 5 bases and 5 bases, with 13 bases remaining between them. Germline values: CDR1 SGHAT, CDR2 FQDESV (reference sequence). The CDR3 extends over 13 amino acids. CDR3: CASSPQGTNEQYF. In DNA, the CDR3 is TGTGCCAGCAGCCCACAGGGTACCAACGAGCAGTACTTC.

The rearrangement links TRBV12-5 to TRBJ2-1, with D possibly being TRBD1 (6 bases). CDR3 length equals 13 residues. The V gene lost 6 bases and the J gene lost 4 bases, with 10 bases spanning the gap. Germline V gene lookup returns CDR1 LGHNT and CDR2 FRNRAP. The CDR3 DNA is TGTGCTAGTGGCCCTGACAGGTACAATGAGCAGTTCTTC. Encoded protein: CASGPDRYNEQFF.

The CDR3 loop reads CASRPGTGGWDTEAFF. DNA for the CDR3: TGTGCCAGTAGACCCGGGACAGGGGGCTGGGACACTGAAGCTTTCTTT. The chain has TRBV19 and TRBJ1-1, with 12 nucleotides matching TRBD1. The V gene end was trimmed by 6 bases and the J gene end by 3 bases; junction bases not matched to a gene: 8. The CDR3 consists of 16 residues. Germline V gives CDR1 LNHDA, CDR2 SQIVND (reference sequence). The entire variable domain, with the rest obtained from reference TRBV19 and TRBJ1-1, is as follows: DGGITQSPKYLFRKEGQNVTLSCEQNLNHDAMYWYRQDPGQGLRLIYYSQIVNDFQKGDIAEGYSVSREKKESFPLTVTSAQKNPTAFYLCASRPGTGGWDTEAFFGQGTRLTVV.

This sequence joins TRBV27 and TRBJ1-2, with D possibly matching TRBD1 (6 bases). This CDR3 comprises 13 residues. The V and J ends lost 5 bases and 7 bases respectively, with 14 bases between them. Per germline, CDR1 MNHEY and CDR2 SMNVEV (reference sequence). CDR3 in amino acids: CASSPGRGFGYTF. In DNA, the CDR3 is TGTGCCAGCAGTCCGGGCAGGGGATTTGGCTACACCTTC.

The chain uses TRBV16 and TRBJ2-3; D may be TRBD1 (6 bases). In germline, CDR1 is KGHSY, CDR2 FQNENV. The CDR3 runs to 15 residues. Trimming took off 1 base at V and 3 bases at J, with 11 bases between the two ends. This chain's CDR3 is CASSQYRARTDTQYF. In DNA, the CDR3 is TGTGCCAGCAGCCAATACAGGGCGAGAACAGATACGCAGTATTTT. The whole variable domain, remainder taken from reference TRBV16 and TRBJ2-3, is GEEVAQTPKHLVRGEGQKAKLYCAPIKGHSYVFWYQQVLKNEFKFLISFQNENVFDETGMPKERFSAKCLPNSPCSLEIQATKLEDSAVYFCASSQYRARTDTQYFGPGTRLTVL.

V usage is TRBV9 and J usage is TRBJ2-1; D unresolved. This CDR3 contains 16 residues. The V gene's germline CDR1 is SGDLS and CDR2 YYNGEE. V was pared by 3 bases and J by 10 bases, with 23 bases between. CDR3 in amino acids: CASSAPLLGPTGEQFF. The CDR3 coding sequence is TGTGCCAGCAGCGCTCCCCTCTTAGGTCCCACGGGCGAGCAGTTCTTC.

The rearrangement joins TRBV5-4 to TRBJ2-1; no clear D gene. This CDR3 has 13 residues. V shed 5 bases and J shed 7 bases, with 13 bases lying between them. CDR1 and CDR2 from the germline V gene are SGHNT and YYREEE (reference sequence). The CDR3 DNA follows: TGTGCCAGCAGTCAAACCCGGGTGAATGAGCAGTTCTTC. It codes for CASSQTRVNEQFF. Filled out from reference TRBV5-4 and TRBJ2-1, the complete variable domain reads ETGVTQSPTHLIKTRGQQVTLRCSSQSGHNTVSWYQQALGQGPQFIFQYYREEENGRGNFPPRFSGLQFPNYSSELNVNALELDDSALYLCASSQTRVNEQFFGPGTRLTVL.

The chain couples TRBV4-1 to TRBJ1-2, with D unresolved. This CDR3 spans 15 amino acids. Germline loops: CDR1 MGHRA, CDR2 YSYEKL. Trimming removed 1 base from V and 2 bases from J, with 11 bases in between. CDR3 DNA sequence: TGCGCCAGCAGCCAAGGTCCAGAAAACAACTATGGCTACACCTTC. Protein sequence: CASSQGPENNYGYTF.

The chain couples TRBV7-9 to TRBJ2-7; D is unresolved. Per the germline V gene, CDR1 is SEHNR and CDR2 is FQNEAQ (reference sequence). Trimming cost V 3 bases and J 6 bases, with 12 bases left between them. The CDR3 totals 13 residues. The CDR3 DNA reads as TGTGCCAGCAGCTTGAAGTCCGGCGGCGAGCAGTACTTC. It yields the protein CASSLKSGGEQYF. Using reference TRBV7-9 and TRBJ2-7 for the parts outside the CDR3, the full variable domain is DTGVSQNPRHKITKRGQNVTFRCDPISEHNRLYWYRQTLGQGPEFLTYFQNEAQLEKSRLLSDRFSAERPKGSFSTLEIQRTEQGDSAMYLCASSLKSGGEQYFGPGTRLTVT.

The chain recombines TRBV28 with TRBJ2-1, with D possibly being TRBD2 (5 bases). The CDR3 length is 13 residues. Germline values: CDR1 MDHEN, CDR2 SYDVKM. Trimming took 5 bases from V and 6 from J, leaving 11 bases between them. The CDR3 spells CASSITRVNEQFF. DNA of the CDR3: TGTGCCAGCAGTATAACTAGGGTCAATGAGCAGTTCTTC.

A note on this clone: Other DNA sequences of this sample code for an identical CDR3. The chain recombines TRBV7-9 with TRBJ2-7; D possibly corresponds to TRBD2 (5 bases). This CDR3 is built from 11 residues. With 3 bases removed from V and 5 bases from J, the gap between germline ends came to 5 bases. Germline CDR1 SEHNR, CDR2 FQNEAQ (reference sequence). CDR3 protein: CASSFGNEQYF. DNA for the CDR3: TGTGCCAGCAGCTTCGGGAACGAGCAGTACTTC.

The sample holds a few counts of this clone. V usage is TRBV7-9 and J usage is TRBJ1-2, with 8 bases lining up with TRBD1. Trimming cost V 6 bases and J 4 bases; bases outside gene matches: 7. Per germline, CDR1 SEHNR and CDR2 FQNEAQ (reference sequence). The CDR3 extends over 14 amino acids. The CDR3 spells CASSYRGDTYGYTF. The CDR3 bases are TGTGCCAGCAGTTACAGGGGGGATACCTATGGCTACACCTTC.

The chain employs TRBV5-4 and TRBJ2-1, with 7 positions matching TRBD2. The CDR3 extends over 16 amino acids. Germline V gene lookup returns CDR1 SGHNT and CDR2 YYREEE (reference sequence). The J segment lost 9 bases and the V segment lost 3 bases, leaving 15 bases of the junction unmatched. The CDR3 here is CASSYAPIGGSGEQFF. CDR3 nucleotides: TGTGCCAGCAGCTACGCACCTATAGGCGGGAGTGGTGAGCAGTTCTTC.

This chain links TRBV6-1 with TRBJ1-1; D gene uncertain. V lost 6 bases, J lost 0 bases, and 11 bases lay in between. The CDR3 is 14 residues long. Germline values: CDR1 MNHNS, CDR2 SASEGT. DNA of the CDR3: TGTGCCAGCAGGGGCCACAGAGTGAACACTGAAGCTTTCTTT. Protein: CASRGHRVNTEAFF.

This rearrangement joins TRBV5-8 to TRBJ2-5; 12 bases match TRBD1. Germline V gene lookup returns CDR1 SGHTS and CDR2 YDEGEE. The CDR3 consists of 16 residues. Trimming removed 2 bases from V and 5 bases from J; junction bases left unmatched: 7. The CDR3 DNA is TGTGCCAGCAGCTTCCGGGACAGGGGGCTTGCTGAGACCCAGTACTTC. Encoded protein: CASSFRDRGLAETQYF.